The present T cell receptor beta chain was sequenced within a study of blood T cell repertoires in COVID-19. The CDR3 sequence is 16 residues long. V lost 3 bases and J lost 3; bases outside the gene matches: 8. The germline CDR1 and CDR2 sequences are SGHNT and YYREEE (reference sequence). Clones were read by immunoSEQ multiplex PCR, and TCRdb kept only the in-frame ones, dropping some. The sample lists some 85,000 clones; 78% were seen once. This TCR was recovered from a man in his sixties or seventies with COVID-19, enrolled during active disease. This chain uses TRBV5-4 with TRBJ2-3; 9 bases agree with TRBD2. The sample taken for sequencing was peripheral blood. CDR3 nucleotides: TGTGCCAGCAGCTCGAACTTAGCGGGAGCGACAGATACGCAGTATTTT. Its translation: CASSSNLAGATDTQYF.